This TCR beta chain originates from a study of radiotherapy plus CTLA-4 blockade in lung cancer (dated by TCRdb to the late 2010s). Context from the whole study: Objective responses occurred in roughly 19% of enrolled patients, and around 30% achieved disease control. The paper's findings and limits, for the study overall: Increased serum interferon-beta after radiation, together with early dynamic changes in blood T cell clones, were reported to be the strongest predictors of response. After treatment with radiotherapy and ipilimumab, TCR clones that originated in tumors expanded in peripheral blood.

At the junction V is shortened by 5 bases and J by 2 bases; bases outside the gene matches: 13. Sequences MNHEY (CDR1) and SMNVEV (CDR2) are obtained from the germline V gene (reference sequence). Including cysteine and phenylalanine, the CDR3 has 17 amino acids. Only the CDR3 DNA is retained, 51 bases long and in frame from the first base. Library prep was done by the immunoSEQ multiplex PCR assay. TCRdb provides this immuneACCESS table in a form limited to in-frame rearrangements. Some clones are lacking; in checked studies, under half of them reflect an unresolved V gene, and why the rest are absent is not known. This sample holds under 95,000 clones; 78% were observed only once. Roughly 23% of the sample is held by the ten biggest clonotypes. Comments on this clone: The target of this receptor is not known. Qualities for individual bases were not recorded, and no much larger clone is one base off.

Focal radiation therapy combined with CTLA-4 blockade (ipilimumab) was tested in patients with chemo-refractory metastatic non-small-cell lung cancer. The sample in question was peripheral blood, obtained from a patient treated with radiotherapy plus ipilimumab. This sequence uses TRBV27 and TRBJ2-7; 9 bases in the middle match TRBD1. The receptor's source is a human donor with non-small cell lung cancer whose response to radiotherapy plus ipilimumab could not be evaluated. Some clones in this sample may be carry-over from other donors' samples. The DNA sequence follows: TGTGCCAGCAGTCCGGGACAGGGTAGACTACTTGCCTACGAGCAGTACTTC. This sequence encodes CASSPGQGRLLAYEQYF.